This TCR beta chain was documented in a study of cytomegalovirus exposure and HLA in healthy donors. Study-wide findings and caveats: Earlier analysis found most TCR beta V segments productive about 87% or about 30% of the time. There were reportedly fewer N-insertions in an Asian-associated ancestry cluster than the roughly 670-donor mean, in a later analysis.

It was with 60 Vbeta and 13 Jbeta primers that the PCR ran. This table comes from immunoSEQ multiplex PCR, and its TCRdb copy is limited to in-frame clones, with some not included. In the table there are around 170,000 clones, roughly 80% of which are singletons. The CDR3 consists of 16 residues. Trimming cost V 3 bases and J 4 bases, with 17 bases left between them. With regard to this clone: No antigen is known for it.

The rearrangement joins TRBV23-1 to TRBJ2-3; D is unresolved. TRBV23-1 belongs to the ORF category, with a function that is uncertain. The sequence was obtained from a woman in her late teens or twenties in good health and CMV-seronegative. Sequencing was done on a sample of PBMCs. DNA of the CDR3: TGCGCCAGCAGTCAGTTGGAGTCTTATGCGGCAGATACGCAGTATTTT. It is translated as CASSQLESYAADTQYF.